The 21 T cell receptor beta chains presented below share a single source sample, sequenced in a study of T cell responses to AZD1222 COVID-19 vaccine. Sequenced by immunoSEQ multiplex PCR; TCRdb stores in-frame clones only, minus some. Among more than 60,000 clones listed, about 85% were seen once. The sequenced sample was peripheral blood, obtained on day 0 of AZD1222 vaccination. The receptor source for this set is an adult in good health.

This CDR3 is CASSGQGRNQPQHF. CDR3 DNA: TGTGCCAGCAGTGGACAGGGCCGCAATCAGCCCCAGCATTTT. The chain employs TRBV25-1 and TRBJ1-5, with 7 bases aligning to TRBD1. CDR1 is MGHDK and CDR2 is SYGVNS in the germline V gene. CDR3 length equals 14 residues. The ends lost 4 bases at V and 2 bases at J; junction bases unmatched: 2. The complete variable domain, with remaining parts taken from reference TRBV25-1 and TRBJ1-5, reads EADIYQTPRYLVIGTGKKITLECSQTMGHDKMYWYQQDPGMELHLIHYSYGVNSTEKGDLSSESTVSRIRTEHFPLTLESARPSHTSQYLCASSGQGRNQPQHFGDGTRLSIL.

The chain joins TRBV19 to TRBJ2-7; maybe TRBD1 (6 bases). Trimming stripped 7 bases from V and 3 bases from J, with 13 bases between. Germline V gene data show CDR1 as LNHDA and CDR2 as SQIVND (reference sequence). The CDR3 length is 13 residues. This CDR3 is CASNPTGRYEQYF. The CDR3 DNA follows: TGTGCCAGTAACCCGACAGGTCGCTACGAGCAGTACTTC.

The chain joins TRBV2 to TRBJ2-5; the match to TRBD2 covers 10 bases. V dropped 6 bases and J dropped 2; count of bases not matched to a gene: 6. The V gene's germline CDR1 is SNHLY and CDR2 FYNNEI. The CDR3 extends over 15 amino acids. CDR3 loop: CASREASGGQETQYF. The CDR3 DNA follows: TGTGCCAGCAGGGAGGCTAGCGGGGGTCAAGAGACCCAGTACTTC.

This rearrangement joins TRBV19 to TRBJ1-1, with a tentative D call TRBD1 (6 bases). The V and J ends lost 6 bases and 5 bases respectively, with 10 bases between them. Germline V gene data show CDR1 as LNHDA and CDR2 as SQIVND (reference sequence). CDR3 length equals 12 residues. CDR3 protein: CASRDSPTEAFF. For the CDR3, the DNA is TGTGCCAGTAGGGACAGTCCGACTGAAGCTTTCTTT. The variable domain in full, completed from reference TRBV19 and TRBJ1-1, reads DGGITQSPKYLFRKEGQNVTLSCEQNLNHDAMYWYRQDPGQGLRLIYYSQIVNDFQKGDIAEGYSVSREKKESFPLTVTSAQKNPTAFYLCASRDSPTEAFFGQGTRLTVV.

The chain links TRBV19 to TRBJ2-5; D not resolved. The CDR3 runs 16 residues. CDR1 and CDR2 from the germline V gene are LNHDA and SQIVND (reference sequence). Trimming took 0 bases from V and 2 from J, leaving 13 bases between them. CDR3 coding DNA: TGTGCCAGTAGTATAGATTGGGCGTTCGGGCAAGAGACCCAGTACTTC. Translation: CASSIDWAFGQETQYF.

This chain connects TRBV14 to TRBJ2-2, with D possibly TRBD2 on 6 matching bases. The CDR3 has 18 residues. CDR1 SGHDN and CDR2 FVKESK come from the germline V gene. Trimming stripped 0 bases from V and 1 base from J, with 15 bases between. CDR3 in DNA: TGTGCCAGCAGCCAAGATGCGCGGGGATTCGGGAACACCGGGGAGCTGTTTTTT. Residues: CASSQDARGFGNTGELFF.

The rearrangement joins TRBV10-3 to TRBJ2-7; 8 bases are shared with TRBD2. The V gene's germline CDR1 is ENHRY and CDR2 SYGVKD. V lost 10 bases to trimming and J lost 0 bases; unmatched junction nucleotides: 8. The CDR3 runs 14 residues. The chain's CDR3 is CATGRGESSYEQYF. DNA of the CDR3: TGTGCCACCGGGCGGGGGGAGAGCTCCTACGAGCAGTACTTC.

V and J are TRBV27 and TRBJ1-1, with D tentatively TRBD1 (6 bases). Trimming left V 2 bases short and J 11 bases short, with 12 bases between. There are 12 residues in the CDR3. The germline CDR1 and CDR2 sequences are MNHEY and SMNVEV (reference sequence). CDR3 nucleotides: TGTGCCAGCAGTTTACCTCAGGGGACGGCTTTCTTT. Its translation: CASSLPQGTAFF.

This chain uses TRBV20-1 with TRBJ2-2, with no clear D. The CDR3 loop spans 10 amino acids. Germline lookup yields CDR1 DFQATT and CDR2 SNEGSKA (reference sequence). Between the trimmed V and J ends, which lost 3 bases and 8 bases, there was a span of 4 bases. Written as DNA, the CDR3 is TGCAGTGCTAGGAGAGGGGAGCTGTTTTTT. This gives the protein CSARRGELFF.

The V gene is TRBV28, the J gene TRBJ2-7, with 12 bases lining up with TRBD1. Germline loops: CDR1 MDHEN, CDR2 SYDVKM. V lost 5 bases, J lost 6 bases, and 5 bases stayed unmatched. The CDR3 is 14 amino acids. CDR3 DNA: TGTGCCAGCAGTAGCCGGGACAGGGGGCGCGAGCAGTACTTC. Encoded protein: CASSSRDRGREQYF.

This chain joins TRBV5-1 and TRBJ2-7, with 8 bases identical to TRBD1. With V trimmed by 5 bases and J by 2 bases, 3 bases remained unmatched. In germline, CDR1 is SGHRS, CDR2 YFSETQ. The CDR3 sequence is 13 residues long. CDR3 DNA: TGCGCCAGCAGTGGACAGGGTCCCTACGAGCAGTACTTC. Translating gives CASSGQGPYEQYF. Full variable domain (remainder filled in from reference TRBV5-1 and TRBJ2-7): KAGVTQTPRYLIKTRGQQVTLSCSPISGHRSVSWYQQTPGQGLQFLFEYFSETQRNKGNFPGRFSGRQFSNSRSEMNVSTLELGDSALYLCASSGQGPYEQYFGPGTRLTVT.

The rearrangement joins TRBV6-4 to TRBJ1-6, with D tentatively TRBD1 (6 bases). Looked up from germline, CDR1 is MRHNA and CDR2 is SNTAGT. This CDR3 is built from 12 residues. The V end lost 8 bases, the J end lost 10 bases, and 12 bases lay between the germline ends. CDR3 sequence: CASPLGQSPLHF. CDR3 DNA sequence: TGTGCCAGCCCACTCGGACAGTCACCCCTCCACTTT.

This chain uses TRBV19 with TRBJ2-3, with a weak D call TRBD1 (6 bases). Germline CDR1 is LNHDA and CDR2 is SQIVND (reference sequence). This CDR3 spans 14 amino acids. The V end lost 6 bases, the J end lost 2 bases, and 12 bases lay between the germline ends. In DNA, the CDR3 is TGTGCCAGTAGCATCACGGGACACACAGATACGCAGTATTTT. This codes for CASSITGHTDTQYF.

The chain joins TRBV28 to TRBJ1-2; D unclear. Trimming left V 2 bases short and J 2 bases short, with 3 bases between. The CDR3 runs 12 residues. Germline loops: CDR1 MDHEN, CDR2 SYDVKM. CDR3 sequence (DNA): TGTGCCAGCAGTTTAATGAACTATGGCTACACCTTC. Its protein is CASSLMNYGYTF.

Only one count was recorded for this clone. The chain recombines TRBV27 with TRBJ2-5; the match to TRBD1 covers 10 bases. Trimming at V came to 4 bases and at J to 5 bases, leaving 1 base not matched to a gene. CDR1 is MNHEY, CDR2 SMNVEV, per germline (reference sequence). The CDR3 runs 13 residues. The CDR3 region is CASSSDRGETQYF. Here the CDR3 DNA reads TGTGCCAGCAGTTCGGACAGGGGGGAGACCCAGTACTTC.

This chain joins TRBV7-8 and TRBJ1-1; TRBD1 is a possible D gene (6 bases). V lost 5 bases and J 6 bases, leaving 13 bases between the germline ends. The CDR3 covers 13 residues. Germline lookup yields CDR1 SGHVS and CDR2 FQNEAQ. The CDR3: CASSATQGSEAFF. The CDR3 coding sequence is TGTGCCAGCAGCGCCACACAGGGCTCTGAAGCTTTCTTT.

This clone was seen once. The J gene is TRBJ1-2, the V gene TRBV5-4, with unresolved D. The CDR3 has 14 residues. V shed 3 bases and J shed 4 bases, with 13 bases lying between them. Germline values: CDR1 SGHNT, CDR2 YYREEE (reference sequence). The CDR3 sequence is CASSSMGNIYGYTF. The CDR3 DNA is TGTGCCAGCAGCTCTATGGGCAACATCTATGGCTACACCTTC.

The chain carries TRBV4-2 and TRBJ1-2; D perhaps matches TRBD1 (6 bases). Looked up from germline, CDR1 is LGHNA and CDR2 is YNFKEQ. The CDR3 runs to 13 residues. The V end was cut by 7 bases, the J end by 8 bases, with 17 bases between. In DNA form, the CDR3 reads TGTGCCAGCACCCTGAATCCCCAGGGGGGCTACACCTTC. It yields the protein CASTLNPQGGYTF.

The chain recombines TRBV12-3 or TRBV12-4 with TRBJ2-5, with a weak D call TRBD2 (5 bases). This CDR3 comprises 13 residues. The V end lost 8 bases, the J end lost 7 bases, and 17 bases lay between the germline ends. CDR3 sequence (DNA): TGTGCCAGCCGTCTCGGGGAGTTAGGGACCCAGTACTTC. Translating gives CASRLGELGTQYF.

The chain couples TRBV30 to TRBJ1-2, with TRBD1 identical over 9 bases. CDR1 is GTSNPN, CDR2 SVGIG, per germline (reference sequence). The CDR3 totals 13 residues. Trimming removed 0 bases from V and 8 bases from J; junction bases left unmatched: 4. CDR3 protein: CAWSVQGAWGYTF. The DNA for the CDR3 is TGTGCCTGGAGTGTACAGGGGGCATGGGGCTACACCTTC.

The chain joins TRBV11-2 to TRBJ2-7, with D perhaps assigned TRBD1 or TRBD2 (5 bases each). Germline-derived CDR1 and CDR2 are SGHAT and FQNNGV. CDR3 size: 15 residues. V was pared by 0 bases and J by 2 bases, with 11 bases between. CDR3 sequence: CASSLDRGKTYEQYF. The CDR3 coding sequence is TGTGCCAGCAGCTTAGATCGGGGCAAGACCTACGAGCAGTACTTC. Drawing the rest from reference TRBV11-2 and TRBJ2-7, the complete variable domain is EAGVAQSPRYKIIEKRQSVAFWCNPISGHATLYWYQQILGQGPKLLIQFQNNGVVDDSQLPKDRFSAERLKGVDSTLKIQPAKLEDSAVYLCASSLDRGKTYEQYFGPGTRLTVT.